This T cell receptor (beta chain) was recorded in a study of CD8 T cells in ankylosing spondylitis. General study findings and limits: The disease-linked clones had a CD8+ phenotype and low blood frequencies. Disease-linked clones reportedly concentrated significantly in matched ankylosing spondylitis synovial fluid. Made up of eight or nine highly homologous variants, a TCR beta motif appeared characteristic of ankylosing spondylitis blood.

This CDR3 has 15 amino acids. Germline CDR1 reads SGHVS; CDR2 reads FQNEAQ. Trimming removed 5 bases from V and 2 bases from J; junction bases left unmatched: 5. A remark on this clonotype: The antigen remains unidentified.

Quantitative barcoded 5'-RACE was used to prepare TCR beta libraries. TCRdb re-called the 5' RACE reads through MiXCR, storing one row per CDR3 protein. The table has a few hundred thousand distinct CDR3 sequences, approximately 10% seen once; the top ten hold around a fifth. The TCR comes from a male donor with ankylosing spondylitis or in good health (not recorded which). Sequences were obtained from blood, either unsorted or a sorted T cell fraction (not recorded which). V and J are TRBV7-8 and TRBJ2-1; 8 bases are a match to TRBD1. For the CDR3, the DNA is TGTGCCAGCAGCCCGAGGACAGGGACCTACAATGAGCAGTTCTTC. It encodes CASSPRTGTYNEQFF. The variable domain in full, completed from reference TRBV7-8 and TRBJ2-1, reads GAGVSQSPRYKVAKRGQDVALRCDPISGHVSLFWYQQALGQGPEFLTYFQNEAQLDKSGLPSDRFFAERPEGSVSTLKIQRTQQEDSAVYLCASSPRTGTYNEQFFGPGTRLTVL.